This T cell receptor beta chain was sequenced during a study of T cells after yellow fever vaccination. Findings and caveats of the study: Only a small proportion of the clonotypes turned up in both the CD4 and the CD8 compartments, likely arising from convergent recombination. The secondary response showed a weaker magnitude and a faster peak, day 5 versus 15.

This clonotype was detected ten times or more. What it binds is not known. MiXCR was run by TCRdb on the 5' RACE reads, yielding one entry per CDR3 protein. The data hold about 320,000 distinct CDR3 sequences, with around 6.8% observed a single time. Germline V gene sequence: CDR1 SGHVS, CDR2 FQNEAQ. V was trimmed by 1 base and J by 0 bases, leaving 10 bases between them. The CDR3 is made up of 15 amino acids. The gene calls are TRBV7-8 and TRBJ2-7; D remains ambiguous. The TCR comes from a young man who received the YFV17D yellow fever vaccine. Sequencing was performed on PBMCs, taken about 41 days after the first yellow fever vaccination. The CDR3 reads CASSLEVDFSYEQYF. CDR3 DNA sequence: TGTGCCAGCAGCTTAGAGGTAGATTTCTCCTACGAGCAGTACTTC.